This TCR beta chain was documented in a study of cytomegalovirus exposure and HLA in healthy donors (dated by TCRdb to about 2017). For context, the study as a whole: The roughly 700 repertoires of the first cohort and the 120 validation repertoires were produced on the same platform, according to a later analysis. The aim of the study was to test whether cataloging public T cell receptors could identify signatures of past pathogen exposure. Besides the first cohort of some 670 subjects, a separate validation cohort made up of roughly 120 different subjects was used. To predict cytomegalovirus infection status, the study combined high-throughput TCR immunosequencing, statistical association of individual TCRs with disease status, and machine learning. The paper's findings and limits, for the study overall: The study gave a list of 150 to 200 TCR beta chains associated with cytomegalovirus. A later analysis lacked HLA typing for the validation cohort, so it scored co-occurrence in that cohort across all 110 or so repertoires. While some public TCRs were present in many individuals, most TCR sequences turned up only very rarely across donors. In a later analysis, TCRs clustered in the first cohort were found to also tend to co-occur in the 110 or so validation repertoires, with about 93% of cluster scores above 0. The authors suggested that the approach could potentially be generalized to other disease states and immunological phenotypes. In vitro tests confirmed that three of the cytomegalovirus-associated TCR beta chains recognize cytomegalovirus antigens. Cytomegalovirus status was reported to be diagnosed by the classifier with high specificity and sensitivity in both the original and validation cohorts.

The donors were included in the validation cohort of 130 or so subjects, a group kept apart from the roughly 700-subject first cohort. Receptor libraries were prepared by the immunoSEQ multiplex PCR assay. The original pipeline was this. A statistical classification framework was developed to diagnose cytomegalovirus status using the catalog of TCR beta chain sequences. The source is immuneACCESS, and TCRdb retained only in-frame sequences with V and J called. Part of the clones is not carried over; for the studies checked, unresolved V genes explain less than half of this, and the remainder is unexplained. For V, J and clone size, that table is used; D and trimming come from the DNA. In all, the sample holds about 280,000 clones, and roughly 90% of those were seen once. The ten largest make up approximately 0.95% of the sample. Spanning cysteine to phenylalanine, the CDR3 consists of 13 amino acids. Here the CDR3 DNA is all that survives: 39 bases in frame from base 1. For CDR1 and CDR2, the germline V gene lists MDHEN and SYDVKM. V is trimmed back by 10 bases and J by 0 bases, and the junction contains 5 bases that no gene match accounts for.

As regards this clone: Its antigen is not yet known. Within one base of it there is no much larger clone, and no base qualities were kept.

Rearrangement joined TRBV28 to TRBJ2-7; TRBD2 fits 8 bases in the junction. The origin of this receptor is a woman between 18 and 29 years old in good health and CMV-seronegative. Specimen: PBMCs. The CDR3 in this case is CANSAGDSYEQYF. The DNA sequence follows: TGTGCCAACTCAGCGGGAGACTCCTACGAGCAGTACTTC.